A single sample gave rise to the 28 T cell receptor beta chains below, sequenced in a study of blood T cell repertoires in COVID-19. The protocol was immunoSEQ multiplex PCR, while the TCRdb copy is restricted to in-frame clones and leaves out a portion. The data contain 250,000 to 300,000 clones, approximately 82% of them seen just once; the ten biggest clones take up under 5.5%. Material: peripheral blood. These receptor sequences come from a man aged 55 to 70 who had recovered from COVID-19.

The genes are TRBV11-2 and TRBJ2-7, with no clear D. CDR1 and CDR2 (germline): SGHAT, FQNNGV. Between the trimmed V and J ends, which lost 5 bases and 6 bases, there was a span of 8 bases. This CDR3 comprises 11 residues. Here the CDR3 DNA reads TGTGCCAGCAGCCCTAAAATCGAGCAGTACTTC. Protein: CASSPKIEQYF.

This clone was found a few times. This rearrangement joins TRBV7-9 to TRBJ2-7; 10 bases align to TRBD2. The length of the CDR3 is 16 residues. Germline lookup yields CDR1 SEHNR and CDR2 FQNEAQ (reference sequence). Trimming cost V 5 bases and J 1 base; bases outside gene matches: 8. CDR3 loop: CASSLRAGGTSYEQYF. Here the CDR3 DNA reads TGTGCCAGCAGCCTAAGAGCGGGAGGGACGTCCTACGAGCAGTACTTC. Full variable domain (rest looked up from reference TRBV7-9 and TRBJ2-7): DTGVSQNPRHKITKRGQNVTFRCDPISEHNRLYWYRQTLGQGPEFLTYFQNEAQLEKSRLLSDRFSAERPKGSFSTLEIQRTEQGDSAMYLCASSLRAGGTSYEQYFGPGTRLTVT.

V is TRBV5-1 and J is TRBJ1-1; the D gene is possibly TRBD1 (5 bases). Trimming stripped 5 bases from V and 4 bases from J, with 18 bases between. The CDR3 runs 15 residues. Germline V CDR1 and CDR2: SGHRS, YFSETQ. This chain's CDR3 is CASRPDIQRGTEAFF. DNA of the CDR3: TGCGCCAGCAGGCCGGACATCCAAAGGGGCACTGAAGCTTTCTTT.

In this sample, this clone turned up a few times. The rearrangement links TRBV9 to TRBJ2-3; D is unclear. The V and J ends lost 4 bases and 2 bases respectively, with 5 bases between them. The germline V gene encodes CDR1 SGDLS and CDR2 YYNGEE. The CDR3 sequence is 12 residues long. The CDR3 DNA is TGTGCCAGCAGCTCGTACACAGATACGCAGTATTTT. The encoded protein is CASSSYTDTQYF.

The chain uses TRBV18 and TRBJ1-4, with TRBD1 matching 11 bases. CDR3 length: 14 amino acids. Germline CDR1 is KGHSH and CDR2 is LQKENI. With V trimmed by 5 bases and J by 8 bases, 4 bases remained unmatched. The CDR3 nucleotides are TGTGCCAGCTCAACTGGACAGGGGGCCGAAAAACTGTTTTTT. This codes for CASSTGQGAEKLFF.

The V gene is TRBV19, the J gene TRBJ1-6; the match to TRBD1 covers 8 bases. V lost 7 bases, J lost 10 bases, and 6 bases stayed unmatched. Germline V lookup: CDR1 LNHDA, CDR2 SQIVND (reference sequence). CDR3 size: 13 residues. CDR3 nucleotides: TGTGCCAGTACCCAGGGGGCTGGATCACCCCTCCACTTT. Translated: CASTQGAGSPLHF.

This chain uses TRBV11-2 with TRBJ1-2; weak D call: TRBD1 (6 bases). Trimming shortened V by 3 bases and J by 4 bases, and 12 bases separated the two germline ends. The CDR3 has 14 amino acids. Germline assignment: CDR1 SGHAT and CDR2 FQNNGV. This chain's CDR3 is CASSFGGAGYGYTF. For the CDR3, the DNA is TGTGCCAGCAGCTTTGGGGGGGCTGGCTATGGCTACACCTTC.

This chain's CDR3 is CASSDSGTTNTEAFF. The CDR3 region has the DNA TGTGCCAGTAGTGATTCCGGGACAACAAACACTGAAGCTTTCTTT. This chain joins TRBV19 and TRBJ1-1, with TRBD1 as a possible D gene (6 bases). Germline loops: CDR1 LNHDA, CDR2 SQIVND (reference sequence). Trimming left V 5 bases short and J 2 bases short, with 15 bases between. The CDR3 is 15 residues long.

The genes are TRBV9 and TRBJ2-7; 7 bases map to TRBD1. V trimming: 3 bases; J trimming: 0 bases; junction bases outside the gene matches: 3. CDR1 is SGDLS and CDR2 is YYNGEE in the germline V gene. The CDR3 loop spans 14 amino acids. CDR3 protein: CASSGRDSSYEQYF. The CDR3 bases are TGTGCCAGCAGCGGCCGGGACAGCTCCTACGAGCAGTACTTC. The whole variable domain, filled in from reference TRBV9 and TRBJ2-7, reads DSGVTQTPKHLITATGQRVTLRCSPRSGDLSVYWYQQSLDQGLQFLIQYYNGEERAKGNILERFSAQQFPDLHSELNLSSLELGDSALYFCASSGRDSSYEQYFGPGTRLTVT.

The rearrangement uses TRBV6-6 and TRBJ2-7, with D possibly TRBD1 on 5 matching bases. V was shortened by 6 bases and J by 1 base, with 16 bases between the two germline ends. Per germline, CDR1 MNHNY and CDR2 SVGAGI (reference sequence). This CDR3 region has 15 residues. The CDR3 sequence: CASSLLAGPSYEQYF. The CDR3 region has the DNA TGTGCCAGCAGCCTACTGGCAGGGCCTTCCTACGAGCAGTACTTC.

The gene calls are TRBV19 and TRBJ2-7, with D unresolved. Germline-derived CDR1 and CDR2 are LNHDA and SQIVND (reference sequence). Trimming took 5 bases from V and 2 from J, leaving 16 bases between them. The CDR3 is 15 residues long. Here the CDR3 reads CASSVNRLQPYEQYF. CDR3 nucleotides: TGTGCCAGTAGTGTCAATAGACTGCAGCCCTACGAGCAGTACTTC.

J is TRBJ2-1 and V is TRBV7-7, with 10 bases matching TRBD2. Germline V CDR1 and CDR2: SSHAT, FNYEAQ (reference sequence). Unmatched junction bases numbered 4, after V lost 4 bases and J lost 4 bases. This CDR3 comprises 15 residues. This chain's CDR3 is CASSYGTSAYNEQFF. The CDR3, as DNA: TGTGCCAGCAGCTACGGGACTAGCGCTTACAATGAGCAGTTCTTC. The variable domain in full, completed from reference TRBV7-7 and TRBJ2-1, reads GAGVSQSPRYKVTKRGQDVTLRCDPISSHATLYWYQQALGQGPEFLTYFNYEAQPDKSGLPSDRFSAERPEGSISTLTIQRTEQRDSAMYRCASSYGTSAYNEQFFGPGTRLTVL.

The chain has TRBV5-1 and TRBJ1-1; the match to TRBD1 covers 11 bases. CDR1 is SGHRS, CDR2 YFSETQ, per germline. The V gene end was trimmed by 3 bases and the J gene end by 0 bases; junction bases not matched to a gene: 7. The CDR3 has 17 amino acids. DNA of the CDR3: TGCGCCAGCAGCTCAGGACAGGGGGCGGGGATGAACACTGAAGCTTTCTTT. The encoded protein is CASSSGQGAGMNTEAFF.

V usage is TRBV3-1 (or the pseudogene TRBV3-2) and J usage is TRBJ2-2; TRBD1 agrees at 7 bases. The CDR3 runs to 14 residues. After removal of 4 bases from V and 6 bases from J, the junction contained 5 bases not matched to a gene. Germline lookup yields CDR1 LGHDT and CDR2 YNNKEL (reference sequence). The CDR3 here is CASSRQGWPGELFF. In DNA form, the CDR3 reads TGTGCCAGCAGCCGACAGGGTTGGCCCGGGGAGCTGTTTTTT.

This clone has more than one count but fewer than ten. The J gene is TRBJ2-7, the V gene TRBV12-5; no reliable D call. The germline V and J ends were trimmed by 1 base and 2 bases, with 12 bases remaining between them. From germline, CDR1 is LGHNT and CDR2 FRNRAP. This CDR3 spans 15 amino acids. The CDR3, as DNA: TGTGCTAGTGGTTTGGGAAGACATCTCACCTACGAGCAGTACTTC. Encoded protein: CASGLGRHLTYEQYF.

The genes are TRBV25-1 and TRBJ1-2; no definite D call. Germline CDR1 MGHDK, CDR2 SYGVNS. This CDR3 is 13 amino acids long. V lost 3 bases, J lost 5 bases, and 10 bases lay in between. The CDR3 loop reads CASSDGLLYGYTF. The DNA for the CDR3 is TGTGCCAGCAGTGATGGACTATTATATGGCTACACCTTC.

The V gene is TRBV3-1 (or the pseudogene TRBV3-2), the J gene TRBJ1-5; 7 bases match TRBD1. V was pared by 4 bases and J by 5 bases, with 5 bases of the junction left unmatched. Germline V gives CDR1 LGHDT, CDR2 YNNKEL (reference sequence). The CDR3 contains 14 residues. The chain's CDR3 is CASSLGTADQPQHF. The CDR3 bases are TGTGCCAGCAGCCTCGGGACAGCCGATCAGCCCCAGCATTTT.

V usage is TRBV18 and J usage is TRBJ1-4; 10 bases line up with TRBD1. Germline V gene data show CDR1 as KGHSH and CDR2 as LQKENI. Unmatched junction bases numbered 4, after V lost 6 bases and J lost 6 bases. The CDR3 has 14 residues. The CDR3 sequence is CASSPGQGYEKLFF. The DNA for the CDR3 is TGTGCCAGCTCTCCGGGACAGGGGTATGAAAAACTGTTTTTT.

The CDR3 loop is CASTLIRGVSNQPQHF. CDR3 nucleotides: TGTGCCAGTACCCTAATTCGGGGGGTTAGCAATCAGCCCCAGCATTTT. The gene calls are TRBV19 and TRBJ1-5; D is perhaps TRBD1 (5 bases). The germline V gene has CDR1 LNHDA and CDR2 SQIVND (reference sequence). V was cut by 7 bases and J by 0 bases, with 16 bases left in between. This CDR3 has 16 residues.

The CDR3 protein is CASSLGPAAFNTEAFF. The DNA of the CDR3 is TGTGCCAGCAGCTTGGGCCCGGCGGCATTTAACACTGAAGCTTTCTTT. V is TRBV5-5 and J is TRBJ1-1, with unresolved D. CDR1 SGHKS and CDR2 YYEKEE come from the germline V gene (reference sequence). The ends were cut back, 0 bases at V and 2 bases at J, with 14 bases in the middle. This CDR3 spans 16 amino acids.

This chain joins TRBV11-2 and TRBJ2-5; 9 positions match TRBD2. J was trimmed by 2 bases and V by 1 base; bases with no gene match: 2. The length of the CDR3 is 15 residues. CDR1 and CDR2 from the germline V gene are SGHAT and FQNNGV. The CDR3 sequence: CASSLGGRVQETQYF. CDR3 nucleotide sequence: TGTGCCAGCAGCTTAGGCGGGAGGGTTCAAGAGACCCAGTACTTC.

The chain joins TRBV14 to TRBJ2-5, with TRBD2 matching 11 bases. Losses at the gene ends were 3 bases for V and 5 bases for J; bases not matched to a gene: 8. The V gene's germline CDR1 is SGHDN and CDR2 FVKESK. This CDR3 is built from 16 residues. The CDR3: CASSHYSGGARETQYF. CDR3 DNA: TGTGCCAGCAGCCACTATAGCGGGGGGGCCCGGGAGACCCAGTACTTC.

The V gene is TRBV11-2, the J gene TRBJ2-7; D unclear. This CDR3 spans 14 amino acids. V shed 5 bases and J shed 2 bases, with 13 bases lying between them. In germline, CDR1 is SGHAT, CDR2 FQNNGV. The CDR3: CASSHYTLTYEQYF. The DNA for the CDR3 is TGTGCCAGCAGCCATTACACCCTTACCTACGAGCAGTACTTC. Supplemented by reference TRBV11-2 and TRBJ2-7, the full variable domain reads EAGVAQSPRYKIIEKRQSVAFWCNPISGHATLYWYQQILGQGPKLLIQFQNNGVVDDSQLPKDRFSAERLKGVDSTLKIQPAKLEDSAVYLCASSHYTLTYEQYFGPGTRLTVT.

J is TRBJ2-7 and V is TRBV5-1; 9 bases fit TRBD2. V lost 4 bases, J lost 6 bases, and 8 bases stayed unmatched. This CDR3 region has 14 residues. Per germline, CDR1 SGHRS and CDR2 YFSETQ. Written as DNA, the CDR3 is TGCGCCAGCAGCAATAGCGGGGGCCAGGGCGAGCAGTACTTC. Translation gives CASSNSGGQGEQYF.

The rearrangement joins TRBV23-1 to TRBJ1-1, with TRBD1 matching over 7 bases. TRBV23-1 is labeled an ORF, and its function is uncertain. The CDR3 loop spans 15 amino acids. Trimming took 6 bases from V and 7 from J; bases not matched to a gene: 14. The DNA for the CDR3 is TGCGCCAGCAGCGGGAGGGACAGAGAGAGTATTGAAGCTTTCTTT. Its translation is CASSGRDRESIEAFF.

This clone was seen only a few times. The chain joins TRBV25-1 to TRBJ2-3; TRBD2 matches at 11 bases. Germline loops: CDR1 MGHDK, CDR2 SYGVNS. Unmatched junction bases numbered 1, after V lost 6 bases and J lost 5 bases. The CDR3 totals 13 residues. Here the CDR3 DNA reads TGTGCCAGCAGGGGGACTAGCGGAGATACGCAGTATTTT. Translated: CASRGTSGDTQYF.

The CDR3 DNA reads as TGTGCCAGTAGCATCCGGGACAAGCCGACCTACGAGCAGTACTTC. It codes for CASSIRDKPTYEQYF. The V gene is TRBV19, the J gene TRBJ2-7, with D possibly TRBD1 on 6 matching bases. Between the trimmed V and J ends, which lost 6 bases and 2 bases, there was a span of 17 bases. The CDR3 runs to 15 residues. Germline CDR1 and CDR2: LNHDA and SQIVND (reference sequence).

Here the CDR3 DNA reads TGTGCCAGCAGCGTAGAGGGCCGGGGGGGCTACGAGCAGTACTTC. It is translated as CASSVEGRGGYEQYF. V is TRBV9 and J is TRBJ2-7, with TRBD2 identical over 8 bases. The CDR3 extends over 15 amino acids. The junction had 5 bases not matched to a gene; V was cut back by 0 bases and J by 3 bases. Germline lookup yields CDR1 SGDLS and CDR2 YYNGEE.